This T cell receptor beta chain came from a study of control samples from healthy donors and cancer patients. Method: immunoSEQ multiplex PCR; TCRdb's copy keeps in-frame clones and lacks some. This sample's clone table lists some 180,000 clones. Germline CDR1 SGHAT, CDR2 FQNNGV. The germline V and J ends were trimmed by 4 bases and 4 bases, with 10 bases remaining between them. The length of the CDR3 is 14 residues. V is TRBV11-2 and J is TRBJ1-4, with D possibly TRBD1 on 5 matching bases. Sequencing was done on a sample of blood. The source is a woman aged 25 to 39 in good health. CDR3 loop: CASSWGVDNEKLFF. DNA of the CDR3: TGTGCCAGCAGCTGGGGGGTAGATAATGAAAAACTGTTTTTT.